The sequence of this TCR beta chain was determined in a study of T cell changes during pregnancy in multiple sclerosis. The CDR3 extends over 16 amino acids. V trimming: 8 bases; J trimming: 2 bases; junction bases outside the gene matches: 13. Germline assignment: CDR1 LNHDA and CDR2 SQIVND (reference sequence). TCRdb's copy holds only in-frame clones and misses some; the assay was immunoSEQ multiplex PCR. This table has some 31,000 clones, 80% to 90% appearing once. The count of this clone is one. Sequencing used CD8+ T cells from peripheral blood mononuclear cells, obtained in the third trimester of pregnancy. The chain employs TRBV19 and TRBJ1-1; 8 bases fit TRBD1. The receptor was isolated from a female donor with multiple sclerosis, enrolled in a pregnancy study. As DNA, the CDR3 is TGTGCCAGTTCTAAGGACAGGGTGGGATATAACACTGAAGCTTTCTTT. It specifies CASSKDRVGYNTEAFF.